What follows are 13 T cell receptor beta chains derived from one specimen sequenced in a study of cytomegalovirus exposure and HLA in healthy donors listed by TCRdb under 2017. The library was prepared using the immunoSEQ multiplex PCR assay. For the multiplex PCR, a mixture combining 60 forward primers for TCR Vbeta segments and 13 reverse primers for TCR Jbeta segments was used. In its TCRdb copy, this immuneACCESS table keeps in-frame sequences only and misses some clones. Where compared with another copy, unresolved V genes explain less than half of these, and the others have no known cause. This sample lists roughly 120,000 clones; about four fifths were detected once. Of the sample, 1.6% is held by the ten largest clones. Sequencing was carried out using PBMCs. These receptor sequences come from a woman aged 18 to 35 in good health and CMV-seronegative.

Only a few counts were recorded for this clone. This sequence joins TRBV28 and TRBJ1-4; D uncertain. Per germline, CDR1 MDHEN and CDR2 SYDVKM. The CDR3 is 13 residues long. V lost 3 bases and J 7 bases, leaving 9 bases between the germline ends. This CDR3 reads CASSFMSGEKLFF. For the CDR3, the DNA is TGTGCCAGCAGTTTTATGAGCGGTGAAAAACTGTTTTTT.

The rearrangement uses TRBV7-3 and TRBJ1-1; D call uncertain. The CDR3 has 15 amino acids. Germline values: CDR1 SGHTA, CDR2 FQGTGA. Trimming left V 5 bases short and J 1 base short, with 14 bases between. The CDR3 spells CASSLQGSSNTEAFF. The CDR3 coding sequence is TGTGCCAGCAGCCTACAAGGGAGCTCGAACACTGAAGCTTTCTTT.

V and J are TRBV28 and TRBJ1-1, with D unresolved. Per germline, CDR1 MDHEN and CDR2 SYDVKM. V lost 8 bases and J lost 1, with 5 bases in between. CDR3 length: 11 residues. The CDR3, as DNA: TGTGCCAGCGAGGGGAACACTGAAGCTTTCTTT. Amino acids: CASEGNTEAFF.

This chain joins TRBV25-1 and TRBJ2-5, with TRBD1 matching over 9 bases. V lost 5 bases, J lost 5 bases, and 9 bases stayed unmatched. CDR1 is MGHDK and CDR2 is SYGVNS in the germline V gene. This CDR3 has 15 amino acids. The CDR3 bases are TGTGCCAGCAGTCCCGGGACAGGGTTTAGGGAGACCCAGTACTTC. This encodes CASSPGTGFRETQYF.

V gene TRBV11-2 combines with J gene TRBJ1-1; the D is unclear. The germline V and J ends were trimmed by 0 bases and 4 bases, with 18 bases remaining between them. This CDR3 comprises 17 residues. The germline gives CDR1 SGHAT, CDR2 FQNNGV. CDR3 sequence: CASSLDLAAFRGTEAFF. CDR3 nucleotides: TGTGCCAGCAGCTTAGATCTGGCGGCATTTCGAGGCACTGAAGCTTTCTTT.

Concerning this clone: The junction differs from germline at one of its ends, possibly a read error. DNA for the CDR3: TGTGCTAGCAGCTTATCCGGGACAGCAGCCTTAGCGGGGGCCCAAGAGACCCAGTACTTC. This gives the protein CASSLSGTAALAGAQETQYF. This chain links TRBV7-7 with TRBJ2-5, with 9 bases identical to TRBD2. Germline lookup yields CDR1 SSHAT and CDR2 FNYEAQ (reference sequence). The CDR3 consists of 20 residues.

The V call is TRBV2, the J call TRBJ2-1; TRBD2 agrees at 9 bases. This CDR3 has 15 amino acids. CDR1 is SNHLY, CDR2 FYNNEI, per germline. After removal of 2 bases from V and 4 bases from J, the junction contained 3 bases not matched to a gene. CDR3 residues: CASSERLAGYNEQFF. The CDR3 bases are TGTGCCAGCAGTGAAAGGCTAGCGGGGTACAATGAGCAGTTCTTC.

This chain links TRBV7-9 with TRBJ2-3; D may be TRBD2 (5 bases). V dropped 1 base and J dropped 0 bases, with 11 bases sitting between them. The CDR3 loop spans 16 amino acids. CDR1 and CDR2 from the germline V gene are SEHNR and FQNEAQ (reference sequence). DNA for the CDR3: TGTGCCAGCAGCTTAGTGGCGGGCTCTAGCACAGATACGCAGTATTTT. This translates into CASSLVAGSSTDTQYF.

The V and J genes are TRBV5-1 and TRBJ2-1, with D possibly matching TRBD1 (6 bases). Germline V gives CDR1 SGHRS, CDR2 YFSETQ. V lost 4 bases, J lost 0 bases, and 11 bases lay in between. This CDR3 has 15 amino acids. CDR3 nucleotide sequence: TGCGCCAGCAGCCTAACAGGGAGCTCCTACAATGAGCAGTTCTTC. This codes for CASSLTGSSYNEQFF.

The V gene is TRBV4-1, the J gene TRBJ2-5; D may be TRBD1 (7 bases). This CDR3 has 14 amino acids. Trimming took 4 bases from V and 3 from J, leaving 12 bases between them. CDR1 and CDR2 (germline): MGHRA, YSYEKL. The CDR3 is CASSPQGGKETQYF. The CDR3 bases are TGCGCCAGCAGCCCCCAGGGGGGCAAAGAGACCCAGTACTTC.

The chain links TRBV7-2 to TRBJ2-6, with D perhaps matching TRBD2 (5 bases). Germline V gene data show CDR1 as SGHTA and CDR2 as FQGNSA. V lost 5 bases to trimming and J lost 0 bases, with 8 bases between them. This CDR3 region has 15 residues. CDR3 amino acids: CASSPGGSGANVLTF. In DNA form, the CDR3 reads TGTGCCAGCAGCCCCGGAGGCTCTGGGGCCAACGTCCTGACTTTC.

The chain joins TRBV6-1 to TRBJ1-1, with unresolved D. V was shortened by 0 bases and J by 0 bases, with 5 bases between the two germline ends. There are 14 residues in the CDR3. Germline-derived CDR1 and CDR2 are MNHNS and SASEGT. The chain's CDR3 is CASSEARVNTEAFF. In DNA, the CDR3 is TGTGCCAGCAGTGAAGCACGAGTGAACACTGAAGCTTTCTTT.

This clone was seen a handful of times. CDR3: CASSSERSGANVLTF. The CDR3, as DNA: TGTGCCAGCAGTTCGGAGCGCTCTGGGGCCAACGTCCTGACTTTC. The chain recombines TRBV13 with TRBJ2-6; D unclear. The CDR3 length is 15 residues. Germline-derived CDR1 and CDR2 are PRHDT and FYEKMQ (reference sequence). The V end lost 6 bases, the J end lost 0 bases, and 9 bases lay between the germline ends.